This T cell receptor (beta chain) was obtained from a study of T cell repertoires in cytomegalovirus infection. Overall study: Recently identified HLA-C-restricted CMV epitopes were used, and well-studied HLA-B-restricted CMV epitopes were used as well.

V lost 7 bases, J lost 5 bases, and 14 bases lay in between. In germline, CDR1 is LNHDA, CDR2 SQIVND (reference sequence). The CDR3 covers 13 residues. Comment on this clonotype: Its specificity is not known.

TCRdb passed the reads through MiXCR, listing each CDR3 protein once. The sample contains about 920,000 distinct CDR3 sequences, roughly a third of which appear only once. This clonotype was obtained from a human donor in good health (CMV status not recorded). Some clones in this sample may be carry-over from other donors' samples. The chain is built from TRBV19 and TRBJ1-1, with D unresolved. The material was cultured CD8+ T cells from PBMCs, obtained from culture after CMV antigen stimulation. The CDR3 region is CASTSGDLTEAFF. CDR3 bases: TGTGCCAGTACCTCGGGAGACCTAACTGAAGCTTTCTTT.